The subject of this entry is one T cell receptor beta chain. Antigen: not known. The data derive from a study of shared clonotypes between healthy human individuals. Study details: Contributing individuals were two females and three males aged 18 to 49.

Study-level findings and limits: Despite large depth, sorted-subset datasets appeared incompletely sequenced.

The assay was immunoSEQ multiplex PCR, and TCRdb's table has in-frame clones only and misses some. The sample yields around 980,000 clones, approximately 78% seen once. Trimming pared 5 bases from V and 4 bases from J, leaving 9 bases between. Germline V lookup: CDR1 SGHTA, CDR2 FQGTGA. The length of the CDR3 is 13 residues. The sample was memory CD4+ T cells from PBMCs. Specified subset: CD45RA-negative fraction. This TCR derives from a young man in good health. Some clones in this sample may be carry-over from other donors' samples. The rearrangement links TRBV7-3 to TRBJ2-1; no reliable D call. The CDR3 DNA reads as TGTGCCAGCAGCACGGACGGTTACAATGAGCAGTTCTTC. It specifies CASSTDGYNEQFF.